Reported below is one TCR beta chain. Its cognate antigen is unknown. This sample was included in a study of CD8+CD57+ T cells in acquired aplastic anemia. Across the study: Sorting CD4+ and CD8+ cells gave DNA averaging about 3.1 ug. General observations from the study: In CD8+ cells, Simpson's diversity showed no significant difference between patients and controls.

CDR3 and TCR beta VDJ profiling relied on a genomic DNA template. Using its own MiXCR run on the reads, TCRdb lists one record per CDR3 protein. The data show tens of thousands of distinct CDR3 sequences, with under 80% seen just once and roughly 23% held by the top ten. Trimming took off 5 bases at V and 5 bases at J, with 12 bases between the two ends. The CDR3 covers 13 residues. CDR1 is LNHNV and CDR2 is YYDKDF in the germline V gene (reference sequence). Sequenced sample: sorted CD4+, CD8+, or CD8+CD57+ T cells (not recorded which) from PBMCs. The origin of this receptor is a human donor in good health, serving as a control. This chain joins TRBV15 and TRBJ1-2, with D hard to call. The CDR3 nucleotides are TGTGCCACCAGCGGAGGTTCTTGGTATGGCTACACCTTC. This sequence encodes CATSGGSWYGYTF.